The entry below describes one T cell receptor beta chain. Compared with germline, one end of the junction differs, possibly owing to a read error. Germline V gene lookup returns CDR1 SGHRS and CDR2 YFSETQ. The length of the CDR3 is 14 residues. This sample stems from a study of Graves' ophthalmopathy and Graves' hyperthyroidism. Excluded were patients with other autoimmune diseases, uncontrolled infections, pregnancy or lactation. Transcripts of RNA were the source for amplifying TCR beta CDR3 regions. In the first round, RT-PCR was carried out with HTBI primers, and a multiplex PCR formed the second round. Each CDR3 protein gets one entry after TCRdb re-called the multiplex PCR reads with MiXCR. The table lists some 520,000 distinct CDR3 sequences, approximately 15% of them singletons.

Sequencing used blood. J is TRBJ2-7 and V is TRBV5-1, with unresolved D. This sequence originates from a woman younger than 45 with Graves' ophthalmopathy. CDR3 in amino acids: CASSPRLESSEQYF. The CDR3, as DNA: TGCGCCAGCAGCCCTCGGCTAGAGTCCTCCGAGCAGTACTTC.